These 14 T cell receptor beta chains originate from one sample sequenced in a study of T cell responses to AZD1222 COVID-19 vaccine. Assay used: immunoSEQ multiplex PCR; TCRdb lists only in-frame clones, some missing. The sample yields 30,000 to 35,000 clones, around 82% seen once. Sequenced material: peripheral blood, taken 28 days after the second AZD1222 dose. The source is an adult who received the AZD1222 COVID-19 vaccine.

This chain links TRBV6-5 with TRBJ1-2; no reliable D call. The germline V gene encodes CDR1 MNHEY and CDR2 SVGAGI. The V gene lost 6 bases and the J gene lost 8 bases, with 10 bases spanning the gap. This CDR3 comprises 11 residues. The CDR3 here is CASSRDWGYTF. CDR3 nucleotide sequence: TGTGCCAGCAGCCGCGATTGGGGCTACACCTTC.

Regarding this clone: Different DNA sequences within this sample yield the same CDR3. The rearrangement uses TRBV19 and TRBJ1-6; 8 bases are shared with TRBD1. Germline V lookup: CDR1 LNHDA, CDR2 SQIVND (reference sequence). V shed 3 bases and J 7 bases; nucleotides not matched to a gene: 2. The CDR3 sequence is 14 residues long. The CDR3 region has the DNA TGTGCCAGTAGTATTCAGGGGGCAAATTCACCCCTCCACTTT. Protein: CASSIQGANSPLHF.

A single count supports this clone. The chain carries TRBV19 and TRBJ1-5; a weak D match, TRBD1 (5 bases). Trimming stripped 5 bases from V and 5 bases from J, with 13 bases between. Germline CDR1 is LNHDA and CDR2 is SQIVND (reference sequence). The CDR3 covers 14 residues. Here the CDR3 DNA reads TGTGCCAGTAGTGGGACGGTAAATTATCAGCCCCAGCATTTT. It yields the protein CASSGTVNYQPQHF.

J is TRBJ1-1 and V is TRBV5-4; D remains unclear. Trimming pared 0 bases from V and 1 base from J, leaving 7 bases between. Germline V lookup: CDR1 SGHNT, CDR2 YYREEE (reference sequence). The CDR3 has 14 residues. The CDR3 nucleotides read TGTGCCAGCAGCTTGGGACTGGGGAACACTGAAGCTTTCTTT. This sequence encodes CASSLGLGNTEAFF.

The chain uses TRBV5-6 and TRBJ1-5; possibly TRBD1 for D (5 bases). From germline, CDR1 is SGHDT and CDR2 YYEEEE. V lost 4 bases and J 4 bases, leaving 9 bases between the germline ends. The CDR3 sequence is 13 residues long. CDR3 region: CASSRWGNQPQHF. Here the CDR3 DNA reads TGTGCCAGCAGCCGGTGGGGGAATCAGCCCCAGCATTTT.

The chain couples TRBV7-2 to TRBJ2-1; D might be TRBD1 (5 bases). V was pared by 4 bases and J by 4 bases, with 14 bases between. CDR3 length: 15 amino acids. Germline lookup yields CDR1 SGHTA and CDR2 FQGNSA. CDR3 bases: TGTGCCAGCAGCTCGAAGGCAGGGTTTTACAATGAGCAGTTCTTC. Its protein product is CASSSKAGFYNEQFF.

The table lists this clone with a few counts. The rearrangement joins TRBV6-5 to TRBJ1-5, with 7 bases aligning to TRBD1. This CDR3 is built from 15 residues. Trimming removed 10 bases from V and 0 bases from J; junction bases left unmatched: 9. In germline, CDR1 is MNHEY, CDR2 SVGAGI. CDR3 in DNA: TGTGCCATTAGACAGGGCCCCTATAGCAATCAGCCCCAGCATTTT. Protein: CAIRQGPYSNQPQHF.

The chain carries TRBV24-1 and TRBJ2-3, with D perhaps matching TRBD2 (5 bases). Trimming shortened V by 9 bases and J by 6 bases, and 15 bases separated the two germline ends. Germline V gene lookup returns CDR1 KGHDR and CDR2 SFDVKD. There are 13 residues in the CDR3. In DNA form, the CDR3 reads TGTGCCACCGGGCTCGCGGGCGGGGATACGCAGTATTTT. This gives the protein CATGLAGGDTQYF.

This clone has only one observation. The rearrangement uses TRBV4-1 and TRBJ2-7, with 8 nucleotides matching TRBD1. Germline CDR1 reads MGHRA; CDR2 reads YSYEKL. This CDR3 has 16 amino acids. V was pared by 4 bases and J by 4 bases, with 12 bases of the junction left unmatched. DNA of the CDR3: TGCGCCAGCAGCCGGGGCAGGGGGCGGAACGGGTACGAGCAGTACTTC. Translating it yields CASSRGRGRNGYEQYF.

This clone was seen a single time. The chain joins TRBV10-1 to TRBJ1-4; unclear D gene. The V end lost 5 bases, the J end lost 7 bases, and 11 bases lay between the germline ends. The CDR3 runs 13 residues. Germline-derived CDR1 and CDR2 are WNHNN and SYGVQD (reference sequence). This CDR3 is CASSTGDREKLFF. The CDR3 DNA follows: TGCGCCAGCAGTACTGGGGATCGTGAAAAACTGTTTTTT.

This clone was observed once. The V gene is TRBV5-1, the J gene TRBJ2-1, with 7 bases fitting TRBD1. Losses at the gene ends were 0 bases for V and 4 bases for J; bases not matched to a gene: 4. CDR1 and CDR2 from the germline V gene are SGHRS and YFSETQ. The CDR3 totals 15 residues. The CDR3 loop is CASSLVGGNYNEQFF. The CDR3 nucleotides read TGCGCCAGCAGCTTGGTAGGGGGCAATTACAATGAGCAGTTCTTC.

The chain is built from TRBV18 and TRBJ1-2; 7 bases line up with TRBD1. The CDR3 runs 17 residues. Germline CDR1 KGHSH, CDR2 LQKENI. V shed 5 bases, J shed 8 bases, and the junction held 20 bases outside the gene matches. CDR3 nucleotide sequence: TGTGCCAGCTCAACAGTTCGACAGGGCGGGCTTCTAGAGGGCTACACCTTC. Its protein product is CASSTVRQGGLLEGYTF.

This clone was seen only a few times. This chain connects TRBV19 to TRBJ2-1; no definite D call. Looked up from germline, CDR1 is LNHDA and CDR2 is SQIVND (reference sequence). Trimming took 6 bases from V and 6 from J, leaving 15 bases between them. This CDR3 contains 14 residues. The CDR3 bases are TGTGCCAGTAGCCGTCAGGTATCATCCAATGAGCAGTTCTTC. Its protein product is CASSRQVSSNEQFF.

The chain joins TRBV5-1 to TRBJ2-3; TRBD2 matches at 12 bases. V lost 1 base to trimming and J lost 4 bases; unmatched junction nucleotides: 1. Germline V gene lookup returns CDR1 SGHRS and CDR2 YFSETQ. The CDR3 has 15 residues. The DNA for the CDR3 is TGCGCCAGCAGCTTGTCTAGCGGGGGGGCAGATACGCAGTATTTT. Amino acids: CASSLSSGGADTQYF.